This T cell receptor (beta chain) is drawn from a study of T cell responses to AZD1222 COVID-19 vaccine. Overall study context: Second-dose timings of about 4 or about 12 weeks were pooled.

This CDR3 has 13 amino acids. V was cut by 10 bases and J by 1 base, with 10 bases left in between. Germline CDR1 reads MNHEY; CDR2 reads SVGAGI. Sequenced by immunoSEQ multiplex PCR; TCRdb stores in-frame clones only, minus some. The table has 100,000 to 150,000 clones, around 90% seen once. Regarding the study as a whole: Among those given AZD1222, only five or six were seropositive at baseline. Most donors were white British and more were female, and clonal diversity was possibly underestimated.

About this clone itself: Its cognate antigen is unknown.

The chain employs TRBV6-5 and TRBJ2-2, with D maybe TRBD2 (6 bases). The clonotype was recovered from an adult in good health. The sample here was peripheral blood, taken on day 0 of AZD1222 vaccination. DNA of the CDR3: TGTGCCACGCGGGGTAAGAACACCGGGGAGCTGTTTTTT. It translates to CATRGKNTGELFF.